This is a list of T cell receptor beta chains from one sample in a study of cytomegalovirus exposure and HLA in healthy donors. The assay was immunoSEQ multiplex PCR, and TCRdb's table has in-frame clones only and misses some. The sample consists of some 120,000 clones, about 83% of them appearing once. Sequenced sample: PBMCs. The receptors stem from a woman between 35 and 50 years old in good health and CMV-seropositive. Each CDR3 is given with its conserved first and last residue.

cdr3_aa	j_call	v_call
CASSLAGTAKSTYGYTF	TRBJ1-2	TRBV7-9
CASSRTAQETQYF	TRBJ2-5	TRBV11-3
CNPHLRRDRSREQFF	TRBJ2-1	TRBV29-1
CASRVGQGGWQPQHF	TRBJ1-5	TRBV28
CASGLGAGTDTQYF	TRBJ2-3	TRBV6-5
CASSGTSGSRSGELFF	TRBJ2-2	TRBV5-4
CASSYADRGTEAFF	TRBJ1-1	TRBV6-5
CASGKGVGNQPQHF	TRBJ1-5	TRBV27
CASTNTQGSGTEAFF	TRBJ1-1	TRBV5-1
CASSLGLRPFQDYEQYF	TRBJ2-7	TRBV5-1
CASSPAGVNTEAFF	TRBJ1-1	TRBV4-2
CASDPDQDRTNEKLFF	TRBJ1-4	TRBV2
CASSRGGGGNQPQHF	TRBJ1-5	TRBV6-1
CASSYRGRETQYF	TRBJ2-5	TRBV6-5
CASNIPSGGNTIYF	TRBJ1-3	TRBV27
CASSPTSGTGVSYEQYF	TRBJ2-7	TRBV9
CASSPGTGLPYEQYF	TRBJ2-7	TRBV6-4
CASTPGTAYEQYF	TRBJ2-7	TRBV28
CSVEYRDRGRTGELFF	TRBJ2-2	TRBV29-1
CAILSDATEAFF	TRBJ1-1	TRBV10-3
CASTTASGRASGELFF	TRBJ2-2	TRBV27
CASSLLAGSSYEQYF	TRBJ2-7	TRBV27
CASSQTPGHFYEQYF	TRBJ2-7	TRBV4-1
CASSLNWNEQFF	TRBJ2-1	TRBV9
CASSPREGPNEQFF	TRBJ2-1	TRBV9
CSVLTGAGNTIYF	TRBJ1-3	TRBV29-1
CASSSMTSGPEQYF	NA	TRBV5-1
CASSSTSGTYEQYF	TRBJ2-7	TRBV7-2
CASSESGSIYNEQFF	TRBJ2-1	TRBV2
CAWTVSYNEQFF	TRBJ2-1	TRBV30
CAGSLPGSYEQYF	TRBJ2-7	TRBV7-9
CASSLRGPPYNEQFF	TRBJ2-1	TRBV7-8
CAWSGSGAGNTIYF	TRBJ1-3	TRBV30